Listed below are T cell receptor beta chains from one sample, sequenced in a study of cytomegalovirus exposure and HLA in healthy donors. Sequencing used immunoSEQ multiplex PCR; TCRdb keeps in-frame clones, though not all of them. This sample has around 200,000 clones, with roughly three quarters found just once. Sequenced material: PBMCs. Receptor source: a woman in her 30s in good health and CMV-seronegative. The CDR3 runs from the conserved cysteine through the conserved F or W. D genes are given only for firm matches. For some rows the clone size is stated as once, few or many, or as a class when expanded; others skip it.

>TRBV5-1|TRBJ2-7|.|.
CASTYAGRLAEQYF
TGCGCCAGCACTTATGCGGGAAGGCTAGCCGAGCAGTACTTC
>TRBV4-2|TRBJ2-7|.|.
CASSQQDTNIPYEQYF
TGTGCCAGCAGCCAACAGGACACCAACATCCCCTACGAGCAGTACTTC
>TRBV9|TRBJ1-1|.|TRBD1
CASSVTGVEAFF
TGTGCCAGCAGCGTTACAGGGGTAGAAGCTTTCTTT
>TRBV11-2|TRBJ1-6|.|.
CASSLAYSPLHF
TGTGCCAGCAGCTTAGCATATTCACCCCTCCACTTT
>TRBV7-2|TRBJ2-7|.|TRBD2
CASSLTSGGYEQYF
TGTGCCAGCAGCCTTACTAGCGGGGGGTACGAGCAGTACTTC
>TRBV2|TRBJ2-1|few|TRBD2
CASSDSGSLRNEQFF
TGTGCCAGCAGTGATAGCGGGAGTTTGCGAAATGAGCAGTTCTTC
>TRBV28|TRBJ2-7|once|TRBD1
CASSLGQGIREQYF
TGTGCCAGCAGTCTGGGACAGGGTATCAGGGAGCAGTACTTC
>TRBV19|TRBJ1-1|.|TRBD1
CASSRQGANTEAFF
TGTGCCAGTAGTAGACAGGGGGCGAACACTGAAGCTTTCTTT
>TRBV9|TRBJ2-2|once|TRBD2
CASSLTGTSTGELFF
TGTGCCAGCAGCCTAACCGGGACTAGCACCGGGGAGCTGTTTTTT
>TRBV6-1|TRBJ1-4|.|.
CASTPGGAREKLFF
TGTGCCTCCACCCCGGGGGGGGCTCGTGAAAAACTGTTTTTT
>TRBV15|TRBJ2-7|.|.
CATSREGVQYF
TGTGCCACCAGCAGAGAAGGGGTCCAGTACTTC
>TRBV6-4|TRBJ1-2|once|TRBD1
CASSDWDRGNYGYTF
TGTGCCAGCAGTGACTGGGACAGGGGAAACTATGGCTACACCTTC